The next 32 T cell receptor beta chains were all read from a single sample in a study of Ad26.COV2.S vaccination and SARS-CoV-2 variants. Sequenced by immunoSEQ multiplex PCR; TCRdb stores in-frame clones only, minus some. In the table there are 410,000 or so clones, 80% to 95% of which are singletons. Described treatment: about 20 received Ad26.COV2.S at low or high dose, single or two shots; roughly 5 received placebo; per-sample allocation not given. The investigators took samples on day 63 after the first vaccine or placebo injection. The source was peripheral blood, collected in a trial of Ad26.COV2.S vaccine versus placebo. The source is a person between 18 and 65 years old who received the Ad26.COV2.S COVID-19 vaccine or a placebo.

This chain uses TRBV19 with TRBJ1-1; D gene unclear. This CDR3 has 15 amino acids. V dropped 9 bases and J dropped 5 bases, with 22 bases sitting between them. Germline assignment: CDR1 LNHDA and CDR2 SQIVND (reference sequence). Written as DNA, the CDR3 is TGTGCCAGCAAGTGGGCCGAGGGTGGGGATACTGAAGCTTTCTTT. Protein sequence: CASKWAEGGDTEAFF.

CDR3 DNA: TGCAGTGCTAGTACCGGGACAGGGAATTCACCCCTCCACTTT. Amino acids: CSASTGTGNSPLHF. The chain carries TRBV20-1 and TRBJ1-6; TRBD1 matches 9 bases. Germline CDR1 and CDR2: DFQATT and SNEGSKA (reference sequence). The CDR3 extends over 14 amino acids. V was clipped by 3 bases and J by 7 bases; unmatched bases: 4.

V and J are TRBV4-3 and TRBJ1-4, with 12 bases aligning to TRBD1. The length of the CDR3 is 16 residues. Germline CDR1 reads LGHNA; CDR2 reads YSLEER. After removal of 4 bases from V and 8 bases from J, the junction contained 8 bases not matched to a gene. CDR3 residues: CASSRAGTGGREKLFF. Written as DNA, the CDR3 is TGCGCCAGCAGCCGGGCAGGGACAGGGGGCCGGGAAAAACTGTTTTTT.

The CDR3 loop is CTSSQPGTSGGDNEQFF. In DNA, the CDR3 is TGCACCAGCAGCCAACCCGGGACTAGCGGGGGGGACAATGAGCAGTTCTTC. The chain is built from TRBV1 and TRBJ2-1; TRBD2 was called by the table and not checked on the DNA. TRBV1 is labeled a pseudogene. The CDR3 covers 17 residues.

The chain links TRBV19 to TRBJ1-1; D call uncertain. Germline CDR1 is LNHDA and CDR2 is SQIVND (reference sequence). The CDR3 has 13 amino acids. V was clipped by 7 bases and J by 3 bases, with 12 bases between them. The CDR3 protein is CASNPGSHTEAFF. For the CDR3, the DNA is TGTGCCAGTAACCCAGGTTCTCACACTGAAGCTTTCTTT.

This chain connects TRBV5-4 to TRBJ2-3; the match to TRBD2 covers 9 bases. Germline trimming cut 4 bases from V and 3 bases from J; bases unmatched to any gene: 15. The CDR3 totals 18 residues. The V gene's germline CDR1 is SGHNT and CDR2 YYREEE (reference sequence). The CDR3 DNA sequence: TGTGCCAGCAGCACGGAGCGGGGGGCCGAGTCCAGGACAGATACGCAGTATTTT. Protein product: CASSTERGAESRTDTQYF.

The chain recombines TRBV6-5 with TRBJ2-7; D unclear. Trimming cost V 7 bases and J 1 base, with 11 bases left between them. The CDR3 has 13 residues. Germline V lookup: CDR1 MNHEY, CDR2 SVGAGI. The CDR3 region has the DNA TGTGCCAGCACCAAGGTGGGGTCCTACGAGCAGTACTTC. Protein product: CASTKVGSYEQYF.

V and J are TRBV3-1 (or the pseudogene TRBV3-2) and TRBJ2-1; TRBD1 matches 10 bases. Germline loops: CDR1 LGHDT, CDR2 YNNKEL (reference sequence). The CDR3 sequence is 14 residues long. After removal of 4 bases from V and 7 bases from J, the junction contained 4 bases not matched to a gene. The CDR3 DNA follows: TGTGCCAGCAGCCCGGGACAGGGGATGAATGAGCAGTTCTTC. The encoded protein is CASSPGQGMNEQFF.

The chain has TRBV5-4 and TRBJ2-1; D gene uncertain. CDR3 size: 13 residues. CDR1 and CDR2 (germline): SGHNT, YYREEE (reference sequence). Trimming shortened V by 1 base and J by 3 bases, and 5 bases separated the two germline ends. In nucleotides, the CDR3 is TGTGCCAGCAGCTTGACCAGCTACAATGAGCAGTTCTTC. It is translated as CASSLTSYNEQFF. The variable domain in full, with the rest retrieved from reference TRBV5-4 and TRBJ2-1, is ETGVTQSPTHLIKTRGQQVTLRCSSQSGHNTVSWYQQALGQGPQFIFQYYREEENGRGNFPPRFSGLQFPNYSSELNVNALELDDSALYLCASSLTSYNEQFFGPGTRLTVL.

Points on this clone: Other DNA variants within this sample encode the same CDR3. The chain employs TRBV18 and TRBJ1-1; the D gene is possibly TRBD1 (6 bases). Germline V CDR1 and CDR2: KGHSH, LQKENI. V lost 3 bases and J 1 base, leaving 9 bases between the germline ends. The CDR3 loop spans 14 amino acids. The CDR3 bases are TGTGCCAGCTCACCGGACAGAGCGAACACTGAAGCTTTCTTT. It encodes CASSPDRANTEAFF.

The chain is built from TRBV30 and TRBJ2-1, with 10 bases lining up with TRBD1. The CDR3 loop spans 16 amino acids. Germline lookup yields CDR1 GTSNPN and CDR2 SVGIG (reference sequence). V was clipped by 0 bases and J by 9 bases; unmatched bases: 11. This CDR3 is CAWSVNPGQGDGEQFF. The CDR3 DNA reads TGTGCCTGGAGTGTCAACCCTGGACAGGGGGATGGTGAGCAGTTCTTC.

The chain recombines TRBV5-4 with TRBJ2-7; the match to TRBD1 covers 8 bases. The J segment lost 0 bases and the V segment lost 4 bases, leaving 6 bases of the junction unmatched. The germline V gene encodes CDR1 SGHNT and CDR2 YYREEE (reference sequence). This CDR3 contains 15 residues. This CDR3 reads CASSGGQGGSYEQYF. CDR3 sequence (DNA): TGTGCCAGCAGCGGAGGACAGGGTGGCTCCTACGAGCAGTACTTC.

The table lists this clone with a count of one. The chain has TRBV7-8 and TRBJ1-1; D uncertain. V was pared by 5 bases and J by 7 bases, with 14 bases between. There are 13 residues in the CDR3. Per the germline V gene, CDR1 is SGHVS and CDR2 is FQNEAQ. The CDR3 here is CASSPLGRLEAFF. The CDR3 DNA reads TGTGCCAGCAGCCCCCTCGGGAGGCTTGAAGCTTTCTTT.

V usage is TRBV6-4 and J usage is TRBJ2-3; TRBD2 matches at 10 bases. Germline trimming cut 8 bases from V and 0 bases from J; bases unmatched to any gene: 5. The CDR3 consists of 15 residues. Germline values: CDR1 MRHNA, CDR2 SNTAGT. CDR3 DNA: TGTGCCAGCTCTCTAGCGGGGGACAGCACAGATACGCAGTATTTT. The encoded protein is CASSLAGDSTDTQYF.

This clone appeared a few times. The chain has TRBV30 and TRBJ2-7, with 10 nucleotides matching TRBD1. J was trimmed by 0 bases and V by 2 bases; bases with no gene match: 4. The germline gives CDR1 GTSNPN, CDR2 SVGIG (reference sequence). CDR3 length: 15 residues. The CDR3: CAWSWGTGASYEQYF. The CDR3 nucleotides read TGTGCCTGGAGTTGGGGGACAGGGGCCTCCTACGAGCAGTACTTC. Combining the CDR3 with reference TRBV30 and TRBJ2-7 gives the whole variable domain SQTIHQWPATLVQPVGSPLSLECTVEGTSNPNLYWYRQAAGRGLQLLFYSVGIGQISSEVPQNLSASRPQDRQFILSSKKLLLSDSGFYLCAWSWGTGASYEQYFGPGTRLTVT.

The chain uses TRBV7-2 and TRBJ2-3; no clear D gene. Trimming pared 2 bases from V and 0 bases from J, leaving 18 bases between. This CDR3 is built from 18 residues. CDR1 and CDR2 (germline): SGHTA, FQGNSA. The CDR3 here is CASSLQARATTSTDTQYF. CDR3 sequence (DNA): TGTGCCAGCAGCTTACAGGCTCGGGCGACAACTAGCACAGATACGCAGTATTTT.

The V call is TRBV11-3, the J call TRBJ1-4, with D maybe TRBD1 (5 bases). V was cut by 7 bases and J by 7 bases, with 19 bases left in between. The CDR3 has 15 residues. Germline V CDR1 and CDR2: SGHNT, YENEEA. In DNA, the CDR3 is TGTGCCAGCAACTCGGGGGGAGGGTTAAGTGAAAAACTGTTTTTT. Protein: CASNSGGGLSEKLFF.

This clone was found a few times. The chain is built from TRBV5-8 and TRBJ1-1; tentative D call: TRBD1 (5 bases). This CDR3 has 18 residues. The V and J ends lost 4 bases and 5 bases respectively, with 27 bases between them. CDR1 is SGHTS, CDR2 YDEGEE, per germline. CDR3 amino acids: CASSDIGWGQGVGTEAFF. The CDR3 region has the DNA TGTGCCAGCAGCGATATTGGTTGGGGTCAGGGCGTTGGGACTGAAGCTTTCTTT.

This chain connects TRBV18 to TRBJ1-2; D ambiguous. CDR3 length: 15 amino acids. CDR1 is KGHSH and CDR2 is LQKENI in the germline V gene. Trimming removed 1 base at V and 4 bases at J, with 13 bases between. The CDR3 DNA follows: TGTGCCAGCTCACCACGTGTTACAAGGACCTATGGCTACACCTTC. Translated, it gives CASSPRVTRTYGYTF.

This chain joins TRBV30 and TRBJ1-2; no clear D. The length of the CDR3 is 13 residues. CDR1 is GTSNPN, CDR2 SVGIG, per germline (reference sequence). With 0 bases removed from V and 3 bases from J, the gap between germline ends came to 8 bases. The CDR3 region has the DNA TGTGCCTGGAGTGTGGTACACGACTATGGCTACACCTTC. Amino acids: CAWSVVHDYGYTF.

This rearrangement joins TRBV6-5 to TRBJ1-2, with TRBD1 as a possible D gene (5 bases). CDR1 is MNHEY and CDR2 is SVGAGI in the germline V gene. The V and J ends lost 2 bases and 0 bases respectively, with 7 bases between them. The CDR3 spans 14 residues. CDR3 in amino acids: CASSYDSANYGYTF. In DNA, the CDR3 is TGTGCCAGCAGTTACGACAGCGCTAACTATGGCTACACCTTC.

This sequence joins TRBV11-2 and TRBJ2-3; no clear D gene. Germline CDR1 SGHAT, CDR2 FQNNGV. CDR3 length equals 16 residues. The germline V and J ends were trimmed by 3 bases and 2 bases, with 15 bases remaining between them. The CDR3 sequence: CASSLGNSRFTDTQYF. In nucleotides, the CDR3 is TGTGCCAGCAGCTTGGGGAATTCTCGTTTCACAGATACGCAGTATTTT.

This chain uses TRBV18 with TRBJ2-7, with 9 bases lining up with TRBD1. J gave up 5 bases and V 5 bases, and 13 bases lay outside the gene matches. Germline CDR1 is KGHSH and CDR2 is LQKENI. CDR3 length equals 16 residues. Here the CDR3 reads CASSYHPTGGINEQYF. The CDR3 DNA sequence: TGTGCCAGCTCATACCACCCCACAGGGGGCATCAACGAGCAGTACTTC.

The chain is built from TRBV5-1 and TRBJ2-7; D gene uncertain. The germline CDR1 and CDR2 sequences are SGHRS and YFSETQ. This CDR3 region has 11 residues. V was trimmed by 4 bases and J by 9 bases, leaving 11 bases between them. The CDR3 spells CASSAKVGQYF. The CDR3 DNA follows: TGCGCCAGCAGCGCAAAAGTGGGGCAGTACTTC.

The V and J genes are TRBV6-5 and TRBJ2-1, with a tentative D call TRBD2 (6 bases). Germline V gene sequence: CDR1 MNHEY, CDR2 SVGAGI. This CDR3 region has 15 residues. Trimming shortened V by 6 bases and J by 0 bases, and 12 bases separated the two germline ends. In nucleotides, the CDR3 is TGTGCCAGCAGGGGAGGTACTTCCTCCTACAATGAGCAGTTCTTC. Translation gives CASRGGTSSYNEQFF.

The V and J genes are TRBV25-1 and TRBJ1-1; D gene ambiguous. Germline CDR1 is MGHDK and CDR2 is SYGVNS. Trimming left V 3 bases short and J 1 base short, with 12 bases between. The CDR3 runs 15 residues. In DNA, the CDR3 is TGTGCCAGCAGTGATGGAGTCACCCCGAACACTGAAGCTTTCTTT. Translating gives CASSDGVTPNTEAFF.

The chain uses TRBV18 and TRBJ1-4, with TRBD1 identical over 9 bases. The CDR3 consists of 14 residues. Unmatched junction bases numbered 3, after V lost 3 bases and J lost 7 bases. Per germline, CDR1 KGHSH and CDR2 LQKENI. The DNA for the CDR3 is TGTGCCAGCTCACCCGGACAGGGGACTGAAAAACTGTTTTTT. Protein: CASSPGQGTEKLFF.

The chain couples TRBV30 to TRBJ2-3, with D possibly matching TRBD1 (6 bases). Between the trimmed V and J ends, which lost 5 bases and 0 bases, there was a span of 12 bases. From germline, CDR1 is GTSNPN and CDR2 SVGIG (reference sequence). This CDR3 region has 14 residues. CDR3 bases: TGTGCCTGGGGCCCCGGACAGAGCACAGATACGCAGTATTTT. Amino acid sequence: CAWGPGQSTDTQYF.

The table lists this clone with a count of one. The chain uses TRBV5-4 and TRBJ1-2; no reliable D call. V lost 4 bases and J 1 base, leaving 14 bases between the germline ends. The CDR3 is 15 amino acids. Germline V gene data show CDR1 as SGHNT and CDR2 as YYREEE (reference sequence). CDR3 region: CASSGTGVNNYGYTF. CDR3 sequence (DNA): TGTGCCAGCAGCGGAACGGGAGTCAATAACTATGGCTACACCTTC.

CDR3 protein: CASSLVGLTTLSNEQFF. In nucleotides, the CDR3 is TGTGCCAGCAGCTTAGTCGGACTAACGACACTAAGCAATGAGCAGTTCTTC. The chain couples TRBV7-6 to TRBJ2-1; tentative D call: TRBD2 (6 bases). Trimming cost V 1 base and J 6 bases, with 19 bases left between them. Germline loops: CDR1 SGHVS, CDR2 FNYEAQ. CDR3 length: 17 residues.

V gene TRBV7-9 combines with J gene TRBJ1-1, with TRBD1 identical over 10 bases. V dropped 7 bases and J dropped 4; count of bases not matched to a gene: 6. Germline assignment: CDR1 SEHNR and CDR2 FQNEAQ (reference sequence). The CDR3 contains 14 residues. This CDR3 is CASTGTGVFTEAFF. The DNA for the CDR3 is TGTGCCAGCACCGGGACAGGGGTCTTCACTGAAGCTTTCTTT.

The J gene is TRBJ2-3, the V gene TRBV20-1; 12 nucleotides agree with TRBD2. Looked up from germline, CDR1 is DFQATT and CDR2 is SNEGSKA (reference sequence). CDR3 length: 16 residues. V was pared by 3 bases and J by 6 bases, with 10 bases of the junction left unmatched. DNA of the CDR3: TGCAGTGCTAGTACGGGACTAGCGGGTTACTCGGATACGCAGTATTTT. Protein sequence: CSASTGLAGYSDTQYF.